This T cell receptor (beta chain) emerged from a study of T cells in Graves' hyperthyroidism and ophthalmopathy. Germline V gene sequence: CDR1 SGHRS, CDR2 YFSETQ. Trimming stripped 0 bases from V and 0 bases from J, with 8 bases between. The CDR3 loop spans 15 amino acids. TCR beta CDR3 regions were amplified from RNA. First-round RT-PCR targeting the TCR CDR3 was performed with the HTBI primer set. One entry per CDR3 protein results from TCRdb running MiXCR on the multiplex PCR reads. The sample yields under 250,000 distinct CDR3 sequences, roughly a quarter seen once. This clonotype was counted ten times or more.

This chain uses TRBV5-1 with TRBJ2-3; possibly TRBD2 for D (5 bases). The clonotype comes from a woman in her thirties or forties with Graves' ophthalmopathy. Sequenced input: blood. CDR3 nucleotide sequence: TGCGCCAGCAGCTTGGTACGGGGTAGCACAGATACGCAGTATTTT. It specifies CASSLVRGSTDTQYF.